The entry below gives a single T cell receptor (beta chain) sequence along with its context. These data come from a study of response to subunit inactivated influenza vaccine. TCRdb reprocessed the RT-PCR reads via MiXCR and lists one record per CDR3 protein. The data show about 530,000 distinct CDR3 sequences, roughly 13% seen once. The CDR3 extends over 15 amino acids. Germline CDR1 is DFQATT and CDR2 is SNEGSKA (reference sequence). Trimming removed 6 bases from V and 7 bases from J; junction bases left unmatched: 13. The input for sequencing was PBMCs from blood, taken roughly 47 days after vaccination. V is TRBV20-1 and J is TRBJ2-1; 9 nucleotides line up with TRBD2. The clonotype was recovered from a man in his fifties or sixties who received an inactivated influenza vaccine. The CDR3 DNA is TGCAGTGCGGGACGGCCTAGCGGGATTCGGAATGAGCAGTTCTTC. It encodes CSAGRPSGIRNEQFF.